These 13 T cell receptor beta chains originate from one sample sequenced in a study of T cells after yellow fever vaccination. TCRdb analysed the 5' RACE reads with MiXCR anew, one entry per CDR3 protein. The sample shows 500,000 to 650,000 distinct CDR3 sequences, approximately 15% of them seen only once. The specimen comprised PBMCs, sampled on the day of the yellow fever booster vaccination. These receptors were collected from a man aged 25 to 40 who received the YFV17D yellow fever vaccine.

The rearrangement joins TRBV4-1 to TRBJ2-4; D is undetermined. The CDR3 is made up of 16 amino acids. V dropped 2 bases and J dropped 1 base, with 12 bases sitting between them. Per the germline V gene, CDR1 is MGHRA and CDR2 is YSYEKL. This CDR3 reads CASSQIPDLAKNIQYF. In DNA, the CDR3 is TGCGCCAGCAGCCAAATACCGGACCTCGCCAAAAACATTCAGTACTTC.

This clonotype was seen more than once but under ten times. The CDR3 nucleotides read TGTGCCACATGGACGGGGAACACTGAAGCTTTCTTT. It specifies CATWTGNTEAFF. This chain joins TRBV6-5 and TRBJ1-1; D call uncertain. This CDR3 comprises 12 residues. CDR1 is MNHEY and CDR2 is SVGAGI in the germline V gene. V was trimmed by 10 bases and J by 1 base, leaving 10 bases between them.

The rearrangement uses TRBV7-2 and TRBJ1-5; D unresolved. V gave up 2 bases and J gave up 0 bases, with 8 bases separating them. The CDR3 consists of 15 residues. CDR1 is SGHTA and CDR2 is FQGNSA in the germline V gene. The CDR3: CASSLRFASNQPQHF. CDR3 nucleotides: TGTGCCAGCAGCTTACGGTTCGCTAGCAATCAGCCCCAGCATTTT.

This clonotype was observed a few times. The V gene is TRBV6-5, the J gene TRBJ2-5; no firm D call. Trimming took 1 base from V and 5 from J, leaving 2 bases between them. Germline V CDR1 and CDR2: MNHEY, SVGAGI. CDR3 length: 11 amino acids. The CDR3 sequence: CASSYYETQYF. CDR3 nucleotides: TGTGCCAGCAGTTACTATGAGACCCAGTACTTC.

The chain recombines TRBV11-2 with TRBJ1-1; 7 positions match TRBD1. Germline CDR1 reads SGHAT; CDR2 reads FQNNGV. V lost 4 bases to trimming and J lost 7 bases; unmatched junction nucleotides: 9. The CDR3 has 14 residues. DNA for the CDR3: TGTGCCAGCAGCTACTCCGGACAGGTTGGTGAAGCTTTCTTT. Encoded protein: CASSYSGQVGEAFF.

This clonotype was found a few times. This chain connects TRBV19 to TRBJ2-2, with D possibly TRBD2 on 6 matching bases. Germline CDR1 LNHDA, CDR2 SQIVND (reference sequence). This CDR3 region has 14 residues. V shed 8 bases and J shed 4 bases, with 14 bases lying between them. CDR3 loop: CASGGGIFTGELFF. The CDR3 DNA sequence: TGTGCCAGTGGTGGCGGGATCTTCACCGGGGAGCTGTTTTTT.

This chain uses TRBV6-1 with TRBJ2-3; 8 bases map to TRBD2. CDR1 and CDR2 (germline): MNHNS, SASEGT. The CDR3 extends over 19 amino acids. Trimming at V came to 6 bases and at J to 2 bases, leaving 19 bases not matched to a gene. The CDR3 spells CASRAPGGGRPKPTDTQYF. CDR3 DNA: TGTGCCAGCAGGGCTCCGGGGGGCGGGAGGCCCAAACCCACAGATACGCAGTATTTT.

The chain has TRBV12-3 or TRBV12-4 and TRBJ2-3; no firm D call. The length of the CDR3 is 13 residues. V gave up 6 bases and J gave up 5 bases, with 12 bases separating them. CDR3 residues: CASSFQSLDTQYF. The CDR3 bases are TGTGCCAGCAGCTTTCAGTCTCTAGATACGCAGTATTTT.

This clonotype has ten or more counts. The rearrangement links TRBV27 to TRBJ2-3, with D unresolved. Germline V lookup: CDR1 MNHEY, CDR2 SMNVEV (reference sequence). This CDR3 region has 14 residues. Deletions cut 2 bases from V and 2 bases from J, with 8 bases between. The CDR3, as DNA: TGTGCCAGCAGTTTAAAGAGCCCCACAGATACGCAGTATTTT. The encoded protein is CASSLKSPTDTQYF.

This sequence joins TRBV4-1 and TRBJ2-1; the match to TRBD2 covers 16 bases. The CDR3 has 23 amino acids. Germline CDR1 MGHRA, CDR2 YSYEKL. V lost 2 bases and J lost 3; bases outside the gene matches: 19. In DNA form, the CDR3 reads TGCGCCAGCAGCCAACGGATCGGGGGACTAGCGGGAGGGCCGGGTCAGAACTACAATGAGCAGTTCTTC. Protein: CASSQRIGGLAGGPGQNYNEQFF.

The sample holds a few counts of this clonotype. The rearrangement joins TRBV28 to TRBJ2-7; perhaps TRBD2 as D (6 bases). This CDR3 has 13 amino acids. Trimming cost V 5 bases and J 6 bases, with 14 bases left between them. Germline CDR1 MDHEN, CDR2 SYDVKM. CDR3 in DNA: TGTGCCAGCAGTGTTCCGGGGGAAGGCGAGCAGTACTTC. This translates into CASSVPGEGEQYF.

The V gene is TRBV5-1, the J gene TRBJ2-2, with TRBD1 matching over 7 bases. The CDR3 is 14 residues long. V lost 4 bases, J lost 6 bases, and 6 bases stayed unmatched. The germline V gene has CDR1 SGHRS and CDR2 YFSETQ. CDR3 sequence: CASSTPRGSGELFF. DNA for the CDR3: TGCGCCAGCAGCACACCCAGGGGGTCCGGGGAGCTGTTTTTT.

The rearrangement uses TRBV5-1 and TRBJ1-4; 9 positions agree with TRBD1. After removal of 4 bases from V and 7 bases from J, the junction contained 8 bases not matched to a gene. The CDR3 has 15 residues. Germline V gives CDR1 SGHRS, CDR2 YFSETQ. The CDR3 spells CASSPPGQGREKLFF. For the CDR3, the DNA is TGCGCCAGCAGCCCACCGGGACAGGGACGTGAAAAACTGTTTTTT.